Below are 21 T cell receptor beta chains sequenced from a single sample in a study of shared clonotypes between healthy human individuals. Sequenced by immunoSEQ multiplex PCR; TCRdb stores in-frame clones only, minus some. This table has approximately 640,000 clones, approximately 75% appearing once. The sequencing sample was made of memory CD4+ T cells sorted from blood. The subset is: CD45RA-negative fraction. The source of these receptors is a woman younger than 45 in good health.

This clone showed up just a few times. The rearrangement links TRBV19 to TRBJ1-5; the match to TRBD1 covers 8 bases. The V segment lost 6 bases and the J segment 7 bases; nucleotides outside the gene matches: 8. The CDR3 contains 14 residues. CDR1 is LNHDA and CDR2 is SQIVND in the germline V gene (reference sequence). In nucleotides, the CDR3 is TGTGCCAGTAGCACCCCGACAGGGGAACAGCCCCAGCATTTT. Its protein product is CASSTPTGEQPQHF.

The chain employs TRBV7-2 and TRBJ2-6; tentatively, D is TRBD2 (6 bases). V shed 11 bases and J shed 0 bases, with 11 bases lying between them. The CDR3 length is 14 residues. Germline V gives CDR1 SGHTA, CDR2 FQGNSA. CDR3 region: CAGGVSSGANVLTF. The CDR3 DNA is TGTGCCGGAGGGGTGAGCTCTGGGGCCAACGTCCTGACTTTC.

CDR3 sequence: CASSTTPGGTEQFF. The CDR3 DNA follows: TGTGCCAGTAGTACCACCCCGGGGGGGACGGAGCAGTTCTTC. The chain links TRBV19 to TRBJ2-1; 8 bases map to TRBD2. V trimming: 4 bases; J trimming: 10 bases; junction bases outside the gene matches: 9. The CDR3 spans 14 residues. CDR1 and CDR2 (germline): LNHDA, SQIVND (reference sequence).

The gene calls are TRBV28 and TRBJ2-3, with D perhaps matching TRBD1 or TRBD2 (6 bases each). The CDR3 consists of 14 residues. Between the trimmed V and J ends, which lost 10 bases and 5 bases, there was a span of 19 bases. Germline loops: CDR1 MDHEN, CDR2 SYDVKM. CDR3 residues: CATLLTGRGDTQYF. In DNA, the CDR3 is TGTGCCACCCTCTTAACAGGGCGGGGAGATACGCAGTATTTT.

J is TRBJ2-7 and V is TRBV5-1; D is possibly TRBD2 (6 bases). The length of the CDR3 is 15 residues. Looked up from germline, CDR1 is SGHRS and CDR2 is YFSETQ. With 3 bases removed from V and 6 bases from J, the gap between germline ends came to 19 bases. For the CDR3, the DNA is TGCGCCAGCAGCTCGGCGGACTATCGGGTCGGCGAGCAGTACTTC. It encodes CASSSADYRVGEQYF.

The V call is TRBV9, the J call TRBJ2-2; D remains ambiguous. Per the germline V gene, CDR1 is SGDLS and CDR2 is YYNGEE. The CDR3 is 12 residues long. Trimming pared 5 bases from V and 3 bases from J, leaving 5 bases between. CDR3 in amino acids: CASSRYTGELFF. The CDR3 bases are TGTGCCAGCAGTAGGTACACCGGGGAGCTGTTTTTT.

The rearrangement links TRBV5-4 to TRBJ1-4, with D hard to call. Trimming shortened V by 0 bases and J by 5 bases, and 8 bases separated the two germline ends. This CDR3 has 14 amino acids. The germline V gene has CDR1 SGHNT and CDR2 YYREEE (reference sequence). The CDR3 DNA reads as TGTGCCAGCAGCTTGGTGCCAGACAATGAAAAACTGTTTTTT. It encodes CASSLVPDNEKLFF.

This clone was seen more than once but under ten times. The chain links TRBV25-1 to TRBJ1-2, with D maybe TRBD1 (5 bases). The V end lost 4 bases, the J end lost 8 bases, and 20 bases lay between the germline ends. The CDR3 is 15 amino acids. Germline CDR1 MGHDK, CDR2 SYGVNS. The CDR3 sequence: CASSGGLPSWGGYTF. CDR3 nucleotides: TGTGCCAGCAGTGGCGGACTGCCGTCATGGGGCGGCTACACCTTC.

V and J are TRBV28 and TRBJ2-5; tentative D call: TRBD2 (6 bases). The CDR3 covers 14 residues. The ends were cut back, 6 bases at V and 5 bases at J, with 16 bases in the middle. Germline CDR1 reads MDHEN; CDR2 reads SYDVKM. DNA of the CDR3: TGTGCCAGCAGCACCGGGACTCTTTGGGAGACCCAGTACTTC. It is translated as CASSTGTLWETQYF.

For this clone: Other DNA sequences in the same sample also yield this CDR3. J is TRBJ1-3 and V is TRBV27; no reliable D call. There are 13 residues in the CDR3. Germline CDR1 MNHEY, CDR2 SMNVEV (reference sequence). Trimming pared 9 bases from V and 3 bases from J, leaving 12 bases between. CDR3 coding DNA: TGTGCCAGTTCACCCTCAGGTGGAAACACCATATATTTT. This translates into CASSPSGGNTIYF.

V usage is TRBV6-1 and J usage is TRBJ1-5, with D maybe TRBD1 (5 bases). V lost 2 bases to trimming and J lost 4 bases, with 15 bases between them. The germline V gene has CDR1 MNHNS and CDR2 SASEGT. The CDR3 spans 16 residues. The CDR3 nucleotides read TGTGCCAGCAGTGAACAGCTGTTGGGGGGAAATCAGCCCCAGCATTTT. It specifies CASSEQLLGGNQPQHF.

The chain is built from TRBV6-4 and TRBJ2-3; 7 nucleotides match TRBD2. The CDR3 covers 16 residues. Germline V lookup: CDR1 MRHNA, CDR2 SNTAGT. The V gene end was trimmed by 5 bases and the J gene end by 2 bases; junction bases not matched to a gene: 10. CDR3: CASSKESGTNTDTQYF. In DNA, the CDR3 is TGTGCCAGCAGTAAGGAAAGCGGGACGAACACAGATACGCAGTATTTT.

This clone has just a few counts. The rearrangement links TRBV6-6 to TRBJ1-5; 11 positions agree with TRBD1. This CDR3 is built from 16 residues. With V trimmed by 6 bases and J by 5 bases, 9 bases remained unmatched. Looked up from germline, CDR1 is MNHNY and CDR2 is SVGAGI (reference sequence). The CDR3 region is CASRHGGQGVDQPQHF. The CDR3, as DNA: TGTGCCAGCAGACACGGGGGACAGGGGGTGGATCAGCCCCAGCATTTT.

This chain links TRBV7-2 with TRBJ2-7; a weak D match, TRBD1 (6 bases). Germline-derived CDR1 and CDR2 are SGHTA and FQGNSA. There are 16 residues in the CDR3. The germline V and J ends were trimmed by 6 bases and 0 bases, with 18 bases remaining between them. CDR3 amino acids: CASSLGAGGISYEQYF. The CDR3 region has the DNA TGTGCCAGCAGTCTGGGGGCGGGCGGAATCTCCTACGAGCAGTACTTC.

This clone was found once. The gene calls are TRBV11-1 and TRBJ2-1; 10 nucleotides align to TRBD2. The CDR3 runs 16 residues. The germline V gene has CDR1 SGHAT and CDR2 FQDESV (reference sequence). V trimming: 1 base; J trimming: 8 bases; junction bases outside the gene matches: 8. The CDR3: CASSLGLTSGLHEQFF. CDR3 sequence (DNA): TGTGCCAGCAGCTTAGGTTTGACTAGCGGGTTGCATGAGCAGTTCTTC.

This rearrangement joins TRBV18 to TRBJ2-3; TRBD2 matches at 14 bases. The CDR3 length is 16 residues. Germline V gene lookup returns CDR1 KGHSH and CDR2 LQKENI. Trimming at V came to 6 bases and at J to 5 bases, leaving 7 bases not matched to a gene. CDR3 region: CASSPTSGRAKDTQYF. The DNA for the CDR3 is TGTGCCAGCTCTCCGACTAGCGGGAGGGCCAAAGATACGCAGTATTTT.

The rearrangement links TRBV7-2 to TRBJ1-2; D possibly corresponds to TRBD1 (5 bases). V lost 5 bases and J lost 8, with 15 bases in between. Germline loops: CDR1 SGHTA, CDR2 FQGNSA. The CDR3 consists of 13 residues. CDR3 in amino acids: CASSPPGVLGYTF. CDR3 bases: TGTGCCAGCAGCCCCCCGGGGGTTTTGGGCTACACCTTC. The full variable domain, rest sourced from reference TRBV7-2 and TRBJ1-2, is GAGVSQSPSNKVTEKGKDVELRCDPISGHTALYWYRQSLGQGLEFLIYFQGNSAPDKSGLPSDRFSAERTGGSVSTLTIQRTQQEDSAVYLCASSPPGVLGYTFGSGTRLTVV.

A remark on this clone: Other DNA sequences of this sample code for an identical CDR3. The CDR3 sequence: CASSPPSRETQYF. The CDR3 DNA follows: TGTGCCAGCTCACCACCGAGTAGAGAGACCCAGTACTTC. This chain links TRBV18 with TRBJ2-5, with unresolved D. The germline V gene encodes CDR1 KGHSH and CDR2 LQKENI. There are 13 residues in the CDR3. Trimming left V 0 bases short and J 4 bases short, with 6 bases between.

The sample holds a few counts of this clone. This chain connects TRBV21-1 to TRBJ2-1; no DNA check was done on the table's D call, TRBD1. TRBV21-1 is recorded as a pseudogene. The CDR3 is 16 amino acids. CDR3 residues: CASRGVFRCGSDEQFF. The DNA of the CDR3 is TGTGCCAGCAGAGGGGTTTTTCGGTGCGGTTCCGATGAGCAGTTCTTC.

The V gene is TRBV18, the J gene TRBJ1-1; D is ambiguous. V was shortened by 2 bases and J by 1 base, with 8 bases between the two germline ends. The length of the CDR3 is 14 residues. Germline V lookup: CDR1 KGHSH, CDR2 LQKENI. CDR3 residues: CASSPEQKNTEAFF. The CDR3 nucleotides are TGTGCCAGCTCACCAGAACAGAAGAACACTGAAGCTTTCTTT.

Here the CDR3 reads CASSVVLAGGVDEQFF. The CDR3 DNA sequence: TGTGCCAGCAGCGTAGTTCTAGCGGGAGGGGTAGATGAGCAGTTCTTC. This chain uses TRBV9 with TRBJ2-1, with TRBD2 matching over 12 bases. Germline-derived CDR1 and CDR2 are SGDLS and YYNGEE. The J segment lost 8 bases and the V segment lost 0 bases, leaving 6 bases of the junction unmatched. This CDR3 comprises 16 residues.